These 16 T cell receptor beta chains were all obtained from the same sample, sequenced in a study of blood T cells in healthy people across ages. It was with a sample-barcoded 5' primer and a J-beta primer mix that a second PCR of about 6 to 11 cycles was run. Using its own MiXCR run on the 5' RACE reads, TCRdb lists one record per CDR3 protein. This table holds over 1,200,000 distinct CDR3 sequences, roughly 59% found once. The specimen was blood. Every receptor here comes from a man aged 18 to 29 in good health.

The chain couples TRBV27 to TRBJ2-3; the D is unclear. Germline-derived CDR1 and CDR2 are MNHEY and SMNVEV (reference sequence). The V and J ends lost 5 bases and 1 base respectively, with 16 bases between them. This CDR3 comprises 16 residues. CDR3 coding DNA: TGTGCCAGCAGTCAAGGGCCTACCGGAGGCACAGATACGCAGTATTTT. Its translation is CASSQGPTGGTDTQYF.

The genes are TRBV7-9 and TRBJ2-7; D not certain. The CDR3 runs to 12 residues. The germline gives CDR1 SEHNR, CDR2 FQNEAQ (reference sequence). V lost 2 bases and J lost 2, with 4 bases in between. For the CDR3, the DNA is TGTGCCAGCAGCTTATACCCCTACGAGCAGTACTTC. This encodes CASSLYPYEQYF. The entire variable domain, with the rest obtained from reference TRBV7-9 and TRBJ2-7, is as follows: DTGVSQNPRHKITKRGQNVTFRCDPISEHNRLYWYRQTLGQGPEFLTYFQNEAQLEKSRLLSDRFSAERPKGSFSTLEIQRTEQGDSAMYLCASSLYPYEQYFGPGTRLTVT.

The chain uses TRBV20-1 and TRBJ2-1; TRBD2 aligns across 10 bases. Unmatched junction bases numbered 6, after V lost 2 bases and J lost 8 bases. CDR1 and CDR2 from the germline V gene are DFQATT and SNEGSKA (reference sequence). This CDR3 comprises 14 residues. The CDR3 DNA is TGCAGTGCTAGATCTAGCGGGAGTGTCTATGAGCAGTTCTTC. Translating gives CSARSSGSVYEQFF.

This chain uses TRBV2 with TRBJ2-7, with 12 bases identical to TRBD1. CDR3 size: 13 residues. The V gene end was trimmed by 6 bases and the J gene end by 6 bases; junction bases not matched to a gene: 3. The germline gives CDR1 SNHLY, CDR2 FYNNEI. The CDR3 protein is CASSGTGGAEQYF. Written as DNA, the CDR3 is TGTGCCAGCAGCGGGACAGGGGGCGCCGAGCAGTACTTC.

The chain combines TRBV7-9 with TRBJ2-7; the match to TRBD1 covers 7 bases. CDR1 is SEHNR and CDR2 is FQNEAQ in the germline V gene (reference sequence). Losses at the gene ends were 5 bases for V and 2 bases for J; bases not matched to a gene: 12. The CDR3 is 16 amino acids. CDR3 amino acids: CASSPWGQGVTYEQYF. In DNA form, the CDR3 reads TGTGCCAGCAGCCCGTGGGGGCAGGGGGTAACCTACGAGCAGTACTTC.

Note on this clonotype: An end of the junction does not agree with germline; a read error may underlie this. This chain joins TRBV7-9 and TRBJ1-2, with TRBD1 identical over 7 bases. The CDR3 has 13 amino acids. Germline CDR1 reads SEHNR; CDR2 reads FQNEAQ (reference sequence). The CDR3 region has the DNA TGTGCCATCAGCTCCGACAGGGTCAATGGCTACACCTTC. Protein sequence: CAISSDRVNGYTF. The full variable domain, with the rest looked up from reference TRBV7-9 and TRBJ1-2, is DTGVSQNPRHKITKRGQNVTFRCDPISEHNRLYWYRQTLGQGPEFLTYFQNEAQLEKSRLLSDRFSAERPKGSFSTLEIQRTEQGDSAMYLCAISSDRVNGYTFGSGTRLTVV.

The DNA of the CDR3 is TGTGCCAGTGGAAAGGTTGAAGCTTTCTTT. It translates to CASGKVEAFF. The rearrangement uses TRBV28 and TRBJ1-1, with D unclear. V was pared by 9 bases and J by 7 bases, with 9 bases between. The CDR3 loop spans 10 amino acids. Germline V gene lookup returns CDR1 MDHEN and CDR2 SYDVKM.

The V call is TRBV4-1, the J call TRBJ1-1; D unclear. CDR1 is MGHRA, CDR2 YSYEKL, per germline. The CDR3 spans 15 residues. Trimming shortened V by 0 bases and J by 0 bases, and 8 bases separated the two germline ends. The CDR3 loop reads CASSQDVTLNTEAFF. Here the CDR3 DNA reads TGCGCCAGCAGCCAAGACGTAACACTGAACACTGAAGCTTTCTTT.

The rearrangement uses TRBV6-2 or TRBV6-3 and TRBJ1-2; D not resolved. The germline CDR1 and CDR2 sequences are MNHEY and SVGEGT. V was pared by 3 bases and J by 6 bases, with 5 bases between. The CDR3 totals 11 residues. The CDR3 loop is CASSYYHGYTF. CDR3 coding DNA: TGTGCCAGCAGTTATTACCATGGCTACACCTTC.

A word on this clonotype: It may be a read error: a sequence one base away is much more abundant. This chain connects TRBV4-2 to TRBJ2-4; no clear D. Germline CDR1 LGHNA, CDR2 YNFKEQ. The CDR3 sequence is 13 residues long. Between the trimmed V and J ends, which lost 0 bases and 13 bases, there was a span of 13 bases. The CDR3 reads CASSQDGSYKQYF. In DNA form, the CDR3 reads TGTGCCAGCAGCCAAGATGGCTCCTACAAGCAGTACTTC.

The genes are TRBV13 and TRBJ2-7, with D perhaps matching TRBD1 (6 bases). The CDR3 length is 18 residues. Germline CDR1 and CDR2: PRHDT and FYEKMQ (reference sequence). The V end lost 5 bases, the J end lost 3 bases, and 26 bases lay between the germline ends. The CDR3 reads CASSTGDITPYTHYEQYF. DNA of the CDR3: TGTGCCAGCAGCACTGGGGACATCACACCTTATACCCACTACGAGCAGTACTTC.

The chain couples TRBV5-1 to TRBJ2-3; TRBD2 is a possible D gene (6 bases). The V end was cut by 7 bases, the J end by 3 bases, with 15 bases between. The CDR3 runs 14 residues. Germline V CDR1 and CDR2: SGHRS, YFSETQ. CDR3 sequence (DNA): TGCGCCAGCGGGTTTCCGGGAGAAACAGATACGCAGTATTTT. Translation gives CASGFPGETDTQYF.

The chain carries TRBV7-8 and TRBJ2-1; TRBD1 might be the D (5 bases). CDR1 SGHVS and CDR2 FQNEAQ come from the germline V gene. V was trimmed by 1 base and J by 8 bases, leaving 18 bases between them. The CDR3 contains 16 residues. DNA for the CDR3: TGTGCCAGCAGCTTAGTAGCTGGCCGGATAGGGGATGAGCAGTTCTTC. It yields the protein CASSLVAGRIGDEQFF.

CDR3 residues: CASSNPQGASGPIAEYF. The CDR3 DNA reads as TGTGCCAGCAGCAACCCACAAGGAGCCAGCGGGCCAATCGCGGAGTACTTC. The chain joins TRBV6-4 to TRBJ2-5, with D perhaps matching TRBD2 (6 bases). The germline gives CDR1 MRHNA, CDR2 SNTAGT. The V and J ends lost 6 bases and 12 bases respectively, with 32 bases between them. CDR3 size: 17 residues.

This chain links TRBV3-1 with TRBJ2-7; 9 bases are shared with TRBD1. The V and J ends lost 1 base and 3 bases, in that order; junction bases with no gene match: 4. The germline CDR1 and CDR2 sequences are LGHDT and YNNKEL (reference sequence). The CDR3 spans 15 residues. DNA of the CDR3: TGTGCCAGCAGCCAAGGCGGGACAGGGTTCTACGAGCAGTACTTC. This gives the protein CASSQGGTGFYEQYF.

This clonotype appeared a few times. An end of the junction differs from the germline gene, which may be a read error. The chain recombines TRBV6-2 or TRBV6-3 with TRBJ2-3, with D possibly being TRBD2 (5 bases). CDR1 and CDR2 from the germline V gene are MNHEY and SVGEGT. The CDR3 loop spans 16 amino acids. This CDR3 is CASSSVLGGRTDTQYF. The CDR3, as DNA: TGTGCCAGTAGTTCCGTCCTCGGCGGGCGCACAGATACGCAGTATTTT.